The clone carrying this TCR beta chain came up a few times. The source of the sample is a study of blood T cells in healthy people across ages. Using a J-beta primer mix together with a sample-barcoded 5' primer, a second PCR was run for roughly 7 to 12 cycles. TCRdb called the 5' RACE reads again in MiXCR, with one record for every CDR3 protein. The data show roughly 1,500,000 distinct CDR3 sequences, roughly a third seen once. Sequenced: blood. The TCR comes from a woman aged 30 to 39 in good health.

The CDR3 DNA follows: TGTGCCAGCAGTTACGAGCTAGCAGATACGCAGTATTTT. Residues: CASSYELADTQYF. The chain is built from TRBV6-6 and TRBJ2-3, with D hard to call. CDR1 is MNHNY and CDR2 is SVGAGI in the germline V gene (reference sequence). The ends were cut back, 2 bases at V and 4 bases at J, with 7 bases in the middle. The CDR3 has 13 amino acids.